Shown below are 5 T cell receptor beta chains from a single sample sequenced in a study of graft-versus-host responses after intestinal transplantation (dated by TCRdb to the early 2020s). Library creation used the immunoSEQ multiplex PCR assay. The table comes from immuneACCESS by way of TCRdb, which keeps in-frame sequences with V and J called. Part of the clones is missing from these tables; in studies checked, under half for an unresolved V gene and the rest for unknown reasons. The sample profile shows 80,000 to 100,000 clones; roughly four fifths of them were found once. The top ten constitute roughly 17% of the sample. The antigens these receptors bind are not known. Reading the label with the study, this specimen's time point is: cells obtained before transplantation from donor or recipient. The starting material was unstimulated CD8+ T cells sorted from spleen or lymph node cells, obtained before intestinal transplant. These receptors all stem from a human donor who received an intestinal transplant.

The CDR3 region has the DNA TGTGCCAGCAGCAGCCGGGACAGGGGAAACTATGGCTACACCTTC. This gives the protein CASSSRDRGNYGYTF. The genes are TRBV12-1 and TRBJ1-2; TRBD1 is the table's D call and was not checked against the DNA. TRBV12-1 is noted as a pseudogene. The CDR3 extends over 15 amino acids.

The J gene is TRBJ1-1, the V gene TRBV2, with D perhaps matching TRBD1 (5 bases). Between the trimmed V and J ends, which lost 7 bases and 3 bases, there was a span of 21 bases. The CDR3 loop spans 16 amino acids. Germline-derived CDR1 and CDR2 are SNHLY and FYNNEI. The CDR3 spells CASIRPGLGRDTEAFF. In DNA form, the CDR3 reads TGTGCCAGCATACGTCCCGGGTTGGGCAGGGACACTGAAGCTTTCTTT.

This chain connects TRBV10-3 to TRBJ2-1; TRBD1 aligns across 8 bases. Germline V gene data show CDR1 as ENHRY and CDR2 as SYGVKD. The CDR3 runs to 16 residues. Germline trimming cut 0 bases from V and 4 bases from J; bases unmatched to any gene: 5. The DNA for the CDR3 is TGTGCCATCAGTGAGTCTTGGACAGGGACATACAATGAGCAGTTCTTC. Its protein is CAISESWTGTYNEQFF.

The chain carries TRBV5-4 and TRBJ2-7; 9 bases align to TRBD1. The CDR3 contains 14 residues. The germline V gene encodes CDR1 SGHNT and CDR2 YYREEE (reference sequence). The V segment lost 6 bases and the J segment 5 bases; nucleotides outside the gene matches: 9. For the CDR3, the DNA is TGTGCCAGCACCCCGGGACAGGGAATGGACGAGCAGTACTTC. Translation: CASTPGQGMDEQYF.

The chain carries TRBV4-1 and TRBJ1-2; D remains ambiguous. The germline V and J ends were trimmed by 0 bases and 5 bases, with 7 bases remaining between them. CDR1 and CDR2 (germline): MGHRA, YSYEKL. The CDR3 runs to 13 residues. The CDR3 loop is CASSQEVLYGYTF. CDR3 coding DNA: TGCGCCAGCAGCCAAGAAGTCCTTTATGGCTACACCTTC.